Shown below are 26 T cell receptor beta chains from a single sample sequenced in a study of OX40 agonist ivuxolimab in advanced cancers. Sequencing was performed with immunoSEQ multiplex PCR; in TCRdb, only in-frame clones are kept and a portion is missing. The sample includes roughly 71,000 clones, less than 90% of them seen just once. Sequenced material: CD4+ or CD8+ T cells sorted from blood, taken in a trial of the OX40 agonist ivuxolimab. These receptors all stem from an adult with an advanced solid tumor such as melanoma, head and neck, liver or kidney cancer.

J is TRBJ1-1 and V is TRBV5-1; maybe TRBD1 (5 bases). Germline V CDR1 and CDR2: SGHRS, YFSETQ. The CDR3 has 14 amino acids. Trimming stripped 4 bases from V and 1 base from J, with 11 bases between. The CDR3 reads CASSPGLKNTEAFF. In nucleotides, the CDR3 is TGCGCCAGCAGCCCGGGACTGAAGAACACTGAAGCTTTCTTT.

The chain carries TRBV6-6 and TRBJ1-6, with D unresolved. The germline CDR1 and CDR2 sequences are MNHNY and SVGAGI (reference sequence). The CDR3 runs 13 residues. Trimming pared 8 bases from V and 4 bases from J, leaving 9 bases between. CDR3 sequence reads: CASAARYNSPLHF. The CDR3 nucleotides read TGTGCCAGCGCGGCCCGGTATAATTCACCCCTCCACTTT.

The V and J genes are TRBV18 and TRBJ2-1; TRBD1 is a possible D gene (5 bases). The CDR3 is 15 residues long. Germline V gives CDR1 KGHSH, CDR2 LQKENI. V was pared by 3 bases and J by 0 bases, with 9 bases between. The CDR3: CASSPTGYSYNEQFF. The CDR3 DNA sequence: TGTGCCAGCTCACCTACAGGATACTCCTACAATGAGCAGTTCTTC. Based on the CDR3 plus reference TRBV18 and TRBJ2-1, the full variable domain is NAGVMQNPRHLVRRRGQEARLRCSPMKGHSHVYWYRQLPEEGLKFMVYLQKENIIDESGMPKERFSAEFPKEGPSILRIQQVVRGDSAAYFCASSPTGYSYNEQFFGPGTRLTVL.

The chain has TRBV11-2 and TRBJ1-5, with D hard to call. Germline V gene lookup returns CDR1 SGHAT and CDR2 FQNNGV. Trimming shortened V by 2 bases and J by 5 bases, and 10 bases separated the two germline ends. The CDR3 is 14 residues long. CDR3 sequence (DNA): TGTGCCAGCAGCTTAAGGTCGGGAGATCAGCCCCAGCATTTT. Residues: CASSLRSGDQPQHF.

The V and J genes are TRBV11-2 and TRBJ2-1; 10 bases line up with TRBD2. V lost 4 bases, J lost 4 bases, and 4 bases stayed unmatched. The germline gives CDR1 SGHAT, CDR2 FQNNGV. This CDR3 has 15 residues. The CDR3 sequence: CASSSGTSVYNEQFF. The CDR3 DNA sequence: TGTGCCAGCAGCTCCGGGACTAGCGTTTACAATGAGCAGTTCTTC.

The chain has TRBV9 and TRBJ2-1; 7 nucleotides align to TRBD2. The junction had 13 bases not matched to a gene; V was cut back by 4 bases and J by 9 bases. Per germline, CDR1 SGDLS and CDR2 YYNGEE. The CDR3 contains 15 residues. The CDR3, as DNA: TGTGCCAGCAGCTGGGAGGGAGGCAGTGAGGCTGAGCAGTTCTTC. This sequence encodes CASSWEGGSEAEQFF.

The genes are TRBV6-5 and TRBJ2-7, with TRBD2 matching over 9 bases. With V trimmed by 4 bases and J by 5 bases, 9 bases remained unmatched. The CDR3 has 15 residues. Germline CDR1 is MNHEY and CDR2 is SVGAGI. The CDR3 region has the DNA TGTGCCAGCAGTTCATCGACTAGCGGTCGCCACGAGCAGTACTTC. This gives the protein CASSSSTSGRHEQYF.

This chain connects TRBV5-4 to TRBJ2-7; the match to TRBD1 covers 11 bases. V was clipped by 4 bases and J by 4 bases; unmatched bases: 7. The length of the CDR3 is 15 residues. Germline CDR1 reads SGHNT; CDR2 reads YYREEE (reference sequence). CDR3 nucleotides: TGTGCCAGCAGCCCGGACAGGGGGCGATCTTACGAGCAGTACTTC. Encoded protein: CASSPDRGRSYEQYF.

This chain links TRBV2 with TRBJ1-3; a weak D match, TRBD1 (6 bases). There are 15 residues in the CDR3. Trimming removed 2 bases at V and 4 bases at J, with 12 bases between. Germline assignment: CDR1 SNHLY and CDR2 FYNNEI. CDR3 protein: CASSEQGRRGNTIYF. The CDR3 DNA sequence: TGTGCCAGCAGTGAACAGGGGCGTCGGGGAAACACCATATATTTT.

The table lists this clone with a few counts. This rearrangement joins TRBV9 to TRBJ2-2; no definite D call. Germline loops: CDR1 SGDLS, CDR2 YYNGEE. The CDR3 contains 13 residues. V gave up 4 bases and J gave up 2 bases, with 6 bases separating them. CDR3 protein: CASSSFNTGELFF. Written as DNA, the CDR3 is TGTGCCAGCAGCTCTTTCAACACCGGGGAGCTGTTTTTT.

The CDR3 protein is CSVSLGSQLGGNEKLFF. The DNA for the CDR3 is TGCAGCGTTAGCCTTGGCAGCCAACTTGGGGGTAATGAAAAACTGTTTTTT. The V gene is TRBV29-1, the J gene TRBJ1-4; D may be TRBD1 (5 bases). This CDR3 has 17 amino acids. The germline CDR1 and CDR2 sequences are SQVTM and ANQGSEA. V lost 5 bases and J 4 bases, leaving 23 bases between the germline ends.

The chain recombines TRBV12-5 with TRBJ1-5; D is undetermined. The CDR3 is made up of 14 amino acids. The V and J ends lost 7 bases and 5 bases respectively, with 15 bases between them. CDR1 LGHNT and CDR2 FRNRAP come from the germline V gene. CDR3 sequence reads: CASAPGSGDQPQHF. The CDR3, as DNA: TGTGCTAGTGCCCCCGGGAGTGGCGATCAGCCCCAGCATTTT.

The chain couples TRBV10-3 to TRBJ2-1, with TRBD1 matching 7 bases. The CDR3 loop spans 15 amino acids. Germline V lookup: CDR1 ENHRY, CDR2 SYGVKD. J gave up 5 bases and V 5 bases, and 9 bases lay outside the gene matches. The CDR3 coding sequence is TGTGCCATCAGTCGAACAGGGGCCGGGGACAATGAGCAGTTCTTC. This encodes CAISRTGAGDNEQFF.

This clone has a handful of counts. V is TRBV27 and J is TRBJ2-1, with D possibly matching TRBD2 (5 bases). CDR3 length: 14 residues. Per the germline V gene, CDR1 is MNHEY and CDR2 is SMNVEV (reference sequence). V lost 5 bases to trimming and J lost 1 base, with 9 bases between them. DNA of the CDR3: TGTGCCAGCAGTACTAGGACTTCCTACAATGAGCAGTTCTTC. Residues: CASSTRTSYNEQFF.

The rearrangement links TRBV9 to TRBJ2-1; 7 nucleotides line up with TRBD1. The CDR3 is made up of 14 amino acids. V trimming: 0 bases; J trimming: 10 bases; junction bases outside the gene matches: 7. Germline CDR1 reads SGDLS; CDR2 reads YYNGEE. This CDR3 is CASSVGGTAGEQFF. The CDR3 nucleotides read TGTGCCAGCAGCGTAGGGGGGACAGCAGGGGAGCAGTTCTTC.

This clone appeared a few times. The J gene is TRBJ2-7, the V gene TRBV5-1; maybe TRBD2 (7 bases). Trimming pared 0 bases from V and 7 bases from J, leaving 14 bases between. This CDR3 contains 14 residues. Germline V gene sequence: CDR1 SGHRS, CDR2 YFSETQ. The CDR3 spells CASSLGRTAGEQYF. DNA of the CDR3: TGCGCCAGCAGCTTGGGGCGGACAGCGGGGGAGCAGTACTTC.

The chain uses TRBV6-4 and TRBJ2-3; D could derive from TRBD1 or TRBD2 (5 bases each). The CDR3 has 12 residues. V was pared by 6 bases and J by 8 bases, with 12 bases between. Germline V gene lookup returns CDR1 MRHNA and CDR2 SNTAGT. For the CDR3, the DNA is TGTGCCAGCAGCACCGGGACCGGTACGCAGTATTTT. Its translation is CASSTGTGTQYF.

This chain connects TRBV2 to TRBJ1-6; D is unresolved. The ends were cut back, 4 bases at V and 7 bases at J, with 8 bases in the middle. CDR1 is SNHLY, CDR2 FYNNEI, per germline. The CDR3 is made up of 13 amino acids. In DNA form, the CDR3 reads TGTGCCAGCAGTGGTGTTCAAAATTCACCCCTCCACTTT. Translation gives CASSGVQNSPLHF.

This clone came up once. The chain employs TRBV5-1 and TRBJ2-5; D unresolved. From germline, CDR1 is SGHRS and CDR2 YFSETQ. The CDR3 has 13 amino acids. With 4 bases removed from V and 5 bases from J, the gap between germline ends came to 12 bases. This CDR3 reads CASSRSFRETQYF. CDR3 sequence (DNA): TGCGCCAGCAGCCGGAGTTTTAGGGAGACCCAGTACTTC.

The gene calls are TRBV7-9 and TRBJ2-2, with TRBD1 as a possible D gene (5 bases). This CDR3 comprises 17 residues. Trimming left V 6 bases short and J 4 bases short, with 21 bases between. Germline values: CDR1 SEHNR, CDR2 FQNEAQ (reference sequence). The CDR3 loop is CASSSRTSLVITGELFF. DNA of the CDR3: TGTGCCAGCAGTTCCCGGACATCCCTGGTTATCACCGGGGAGCTGTTTTTT. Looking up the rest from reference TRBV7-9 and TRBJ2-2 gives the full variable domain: DTGVSQNPRHKITKRGQNVTFRCDPISEHNRLYWYRQTLGQGPEFLTYFQNEAQLEKSRLLSDRFSAERPKGSFSTLEIQRTEQGDSAMYLCASSSRTSLVITGELFFGEGSRLTVL.

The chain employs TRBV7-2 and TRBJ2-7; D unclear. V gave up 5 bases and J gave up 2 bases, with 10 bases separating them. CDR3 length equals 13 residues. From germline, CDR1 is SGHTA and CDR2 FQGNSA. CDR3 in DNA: TGTGCCAGCAGCCTCCGACTGACCTACGAGCAGTACTTC. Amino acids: CASSLRLTYEQYF.

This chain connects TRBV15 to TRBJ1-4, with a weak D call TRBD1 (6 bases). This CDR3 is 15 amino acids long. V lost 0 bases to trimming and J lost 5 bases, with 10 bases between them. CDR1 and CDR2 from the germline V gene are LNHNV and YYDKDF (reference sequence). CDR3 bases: TGTGCCACCAGCAGAGATCCGACAGGCAATGAAAAACTGTTTTTT. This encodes CATSRDPTGNEKLFF.

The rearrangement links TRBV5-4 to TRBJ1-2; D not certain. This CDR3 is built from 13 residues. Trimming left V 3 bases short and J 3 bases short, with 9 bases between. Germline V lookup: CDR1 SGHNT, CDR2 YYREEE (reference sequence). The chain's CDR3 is CASSSGKDYGYTF. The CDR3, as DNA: TGTGCCAGCAGCTCCGGGAAGGACTATGGCTACACCTTC.

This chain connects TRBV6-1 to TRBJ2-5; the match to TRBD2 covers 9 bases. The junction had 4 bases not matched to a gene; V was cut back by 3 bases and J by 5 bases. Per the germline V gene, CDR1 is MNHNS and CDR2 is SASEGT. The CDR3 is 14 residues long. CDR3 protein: CASSEAGGRETQYF. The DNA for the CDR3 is TGTGCCAGCAGTGAGGCGGGGGGGCGTGAGACCCAGTACTTC.

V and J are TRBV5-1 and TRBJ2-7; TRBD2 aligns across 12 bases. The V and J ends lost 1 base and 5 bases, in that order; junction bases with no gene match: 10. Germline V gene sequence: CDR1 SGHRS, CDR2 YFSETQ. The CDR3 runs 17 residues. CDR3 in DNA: TGCGCCAGCAGCTTGCGGACTAGCGGGGATCCAGTAGACGAGCAGTACTTC. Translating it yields CASSLRTSGDPVDEQYF.

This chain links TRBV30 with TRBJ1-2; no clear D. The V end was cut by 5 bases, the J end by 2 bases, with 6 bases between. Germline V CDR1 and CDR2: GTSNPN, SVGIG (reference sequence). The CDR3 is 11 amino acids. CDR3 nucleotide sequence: TGTGCCTGGGGCACAAACTATGGCTACACCTTC. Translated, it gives CAWGTNYGYTF.